This TCR beta chain was recorded in a study of blood T cell repertoires in COVID-19. As for the study in general: The study drew acute and convalescent COVID-19 samples from the United States, Italy and Spain. T cells, B-cell-depleted T cells, or PBMCs supplied cDNA or gDNA.

Per the original methods: The authors estimated nucleated cell counts from reference gene primer amplification. Sequencing used immunoSEQ multiplex PCR; TCRdb keeps in-frame clones, though not all of them. D and trimming come from the DNA, and the V and J calls and clone size come from that table. The sample includes some 140,000 clones, 80% to 90% of them seen just once. This CDR3 is 13 amino acids long. The ends were cut back, 4 bases at V and 4 bases at J, with 9 bases in the middle. The germline V gene has CDR1 SGHTS and CDR2 YDEGEE. This clonotype was obtained from a man aged 50 to 59 with active or convalescent COVID-19. What was sequenced was peripheral blood. The rearrangement links TRBV5-8 to TRBJ2-1, with D possibly TRBD1 on 5 matching bases. For the CDR3, the DNA is TGTGCCAGCAGCATTGGACAATACAATGAGCAGTTCTTC. Encoded protein: CASSIGQYNEQFF.